This record looks at one T cell receptor beta chain sequence and its context. The antigen remains undetermined. Mismatch with germline at one junction end may stem from a read error. This record comes from a study of T cells in Graves' hyperthyroidism and ophthalmopathy. Study findings and constraints: Expanded thyroid clonotypes (above 0.001) were mostly also found in blood. The model forecast ophthalmopathy, anticipating it by a median about six months before onset.

From germline, CDR1 is SGDLS and CDR2 YYNGEE. The CDR3 loop spans 14 amino acids. From RNA transcripts, TCR beta CDR3 regions were amplified. RT-PCR in the first round (using the HTBI primer set) targeted the TCR CDR3. TCRdb independently ran MiXCR on the multiplex PCR reads; one entry per CDR3 protein. The sample comprises approximately 560,000 distinct CDR3 sequences, approximately 44% of which are singletons, and 8.2% rests with the top ten. The TCR was taken from a woman under 30 with Graves' hyperthyroidism. The V and J genes are TRBV9 and TRBJ2-7, with TRBD1 as a possible D gene (8 bases). The sequenced sample consisted of peripheral blood or thyroid tissue (not recorded which). CDR3 region: CASSRGTGGGLGLF. CDR3 nucleotides: TGTGCCAGCAGCAGAGGGACAGGCGGGGGACTGGGCCTCTTC.